A single sample is the source of the 16 T cell receptor beta chains below, sequenced in a study of identical twins. TCRdb ran MiXCR on the 5' RACE reads and lists one entry per CDR3 protein. The sample has 450,000 to 500,000 distinct CDR3 sequences; 13% to 15% are singletons. These data were likewise used in another study, on yellow fever vaccine responses in identical twins.

The sequenced sample consisted of CD4+ T cells sorted from blood. These receptors were collected from a woman between 18 and 29 years old in good health.

This rearrangement joins TRBV24-1 to TRBJ1-2, with unresolved D. The germline V gene encodes CDR1 KGHDR and CDR2 SFDVKD. V gave up 0 bases and J gave up 8 bases, with 9 bases separating them. The CDR3 covers 13 residues. CDR3 bases: TGTGCCACCAGTGATTTGCATTGGGGAGGCTACACCTTC. It encodes CATSDLHWGGYTF.

This chain uses TRBV5-5 with TRBJ1-2; D remains unclear. This CDR3 is 11 amino acids long. Trimming pared 4 bases from V and 7 bases from J, leaving 8 bases between. Germline assignment: CDR1 SGHKS and CDR2 YYEKEE (reference sequence). The CDR3 region is CASSEVFGYTF. CDR3 bases: TGTGCCAGCAGCGAGGTGTTTGGCTACACCTTC. The full variable domain, its missing parts supplied by reference TRBV5-5 and TRBJ1-2, is DAGVTQSPTHLIKTRGQQVTLRCSPISGHKSVSWYQQVLGQGPQFIFQYYEKEERGRGNFPDRFSARQFPNYSSELNVNALLLGDSALYLCASSEVFGYTFGSGTRLTVV.

This clonotype occurred a few times. The chain combines TRBV12-3 or TRBV12-4 with TRBJ2-7; the match to TRBD1 covers 7 bases. This CDR3 has 13 amino acids. J gave up 4 bases and V 6 bases, and 6 bases lay outside the gene matches. The CDR3 region is CASSRLRGYEQYF. CDR3 DNA sequence: TGTGCCAGCAGCCGCCTCAGGGGGTACGAGCAGTACTTC.

Here the CDR3 reads CASSFGARGSYNEQFF. Here the CDR3 DNA reads TGTGCCAGCAGCTTCGGGGCCAGGGGCAGCTACAATGAGCAGTTCTTC. V is TRBV7-3 and J is TRBJ2-1; perhaps TRBD1 as D (6 bases). V lost 3 bases and J lost 3, with 15 bases in between. The CDR3 totals 16 residues. Germline lookup yields CDR1 SGHTA and CDR2 FQGTGA.

The V gene is TRBV20-1, the J gene TRBJ2-5; D might be TRBD2 (6 bases). Looked up from germline, CDR1 is DFQATT and CDR2 is SNEGSKA (reference sequence). This CDR3 comprises 13 residues. The V and J ends lost 2 bases and 1 base respectively, with 8 bases between them. CDR3 region: CSARRGLQETQYF. The CDR3 DNA reads as TGCAGTGCTAGAAGGGGACTCCAAGAGACCCAGTACTTC.

The chain couples TRBV11-2 to TRBJ2-7, with no clear D. The CDR3 spans 14 residues. Looked up from germline, CDR1 is SGHAT and CDR2 is FQNNGV. Trimming took off 0 bases at V and 3 bases at J, with 9 bases between the two ends. The CDR3 nucleotides read TGTGCCAGCAGCTTAGAGACCCTCGGCTACGAGCAGTACTTC. It translates to CASSLETLGYEQYF.

This clonotype showed up just a few times. The rearrangement joins TRBV19 to TRBJ2-4; D not certain. The CDR3 length is 15 residues. The germline V and J ends were trimmed by 5 bases and 3 bases, with 14 bases remaining between them. The germline V gene encodes CDR1 LNHDA and CDR2 SQIVND (reference sequence). As DNA, the CDR3 is TGTGCCAGTAGTCTTGGTGGGGATGGCAAAAACATTCAGTACTTC. Its protein product is CASSLGGDGKNIQYF.

This clonotype was observed a handful of times. As DNA, the CDR3 is TGTGCCAGCAGCTTTAGAGGGGCCGCCTTCCAGACCCACGAGCAGTACTTC. Translation gives CASSFRGAAFQTHEQYF. The chain is built from TRBV13 and TRBJ2-7; D might be TRBD1 or TRBD2, each matching 5 bases. CDR3 size: 17 residues. V lost 3 bases and J 5 bases, leaving 23 bases between the germline ends. CDR1 is PRHDT, CDR2 FYEKMQ, per germline (reference sequence).

This clonotype has a handful of counts. The chain joins TRBV28 to TRBJ2-3; no clear D gene. V lost 3 bases and J 1 base, leaving 11 bases between the germline ends. CDR1 and CDR2 from the germline V gene are MDHEN and SYDVKM. The CDR3 spans 15 residues. CDR3 DNA sequence: TGTGCCAGCAGTTTTAGGGTGGGCCGCACAGATACGCAGTATTTT. This sequence encodes CASSFRVGRTDTQYF.

The chain uses TRBV7-6 and TRBJ2-3, with 9 bases aligning to TRBD2. Trimming took 0 bases from V and 1 from J; bases not matched to a gene: 8. Per the germline V gene, CDR1 is SGHVS and CDR2 is FNYEAQ. The CDR3 contains 18 residues. CDR3 sequence reads: CASSLARQRGVGTDTQYF. The CDR3 DNA reads TGTGCCAGCAGCTTAGCGAGGCAGCGGGGGGTCGGCACAGATACGCAGTATTTT.

The chain recombines TRBV11-2 with TRBJ2-7, with D hard to call. Trimming shortened V by 6 bases and J by 5 bases, and 17 bases separated the two germline ends. Per germline, CDR1 SGHAT and CDR2 FQNNGV. The CDR3 has 14 residues. CDR3 nucleotides: TGTGCCAGCAGGCGTCTCCTGGCCCCCAACGAGCAGTACTTC. It is translated as CASRRLLAPNEQYF.

This sequence joins TRBV3-1 and TRBJ1-1; D remains unclear. The ends were cut back, 3 bases at V and 1 base at J, with 18 bases in the middle. The germline gives CDR1 LGHDT, CDR2 YNNKEL (reference sequence). The CDR3 has 17 amino acids. The CDR3 nucleotides read TGTGCCAGCAGCCACAATCCGATGGGCACAACGAACACTGAAGCTTTCTTT. Residues: CASSHNPMGTTNTEAFF. Together with reference TRBV3-1 and TRBJ1-1, the CDR3 gives the full variable domain: DTAVSQTPKYLVTQMGNDKSIKCEQNLGHDTMYWYKQDSKKFLKIMFSYNNKELIINETVPNRFSPKSPDKAHLNLHINSLELGDSAVYFCASSHNPMGTTNTEAFFGQGTRLTVV.

This chain links TRBV4-3 with TRBJ2-5, with D unresolved. This CDR3 has 15 residues. With 3 bases removed from V and 2 bases from J, the gap between germline ends came to 13 bases. Germline-derived CDR1 and CDR2 are LGHNA and YSLEER. CDR3 nucleotide sequence: TGCGCCAGCAGCCAGGAAGGAACTAAACAAGAGACCCAGTACTTC. Amino acids: CASSQEGTKQETQYF.

The sample holds one count of this clonotype. The rearrangement uses TRBV11-3 and TRBJ2-5; possible D gene TRBD1, 5 bases. Germline V lookup: CDR1 SGHNT, CDR2 YENEEA. V lost 5 bases and J 3 bases, leaving 16 bases between the germline ends. This CDR3 region has 15 residues. CDR3 nucleotides: TGTGCCAGCAGCCCAGGGTTTGGGGAAGAAGAGACCCAGTACTTC. This codes for CASSPGFGEEETQYF.

Only one count was recorded for this clonotype. Since no conserved phenylalanine or tryptophan closes the CDR3, a read error is the likely cause. This chain joins TRBV20-1 and TRBJ2-3; D gene unclear. Germline lookup yields CDR1 DFQATT and CDR2 SNEGSKA (reference sequence). V shed 0 bases and J shed 1 base, with 8 bases lying between them. CDR3 length equals 14 residues. This CDR3 is CSARDMVGTDTQYS. The CDR3, as DNA: TGCAGTGCTAGAGATATGGTAGGCACAGATACGCAGTATTCT.

The sample holds a few counts of this clonotype. This chain links TRBV12-3 or TRBV12-4 with TRBJ1-4; D perhaps matches TRBD1 (6 bases). This CDR3 has 15 residues. V lost 2 bases and J lost 0, with 7 bases in between. The CDR3 sequence: CASSLRTATNEKLFF. CDR3 DNA sequence: TGTGCCAGCAGTTTAAGGACAGCAACTAATGAAAAACTGTTTTTT.